Shown below are 21 T cell receptor beta chains from a single sample sequenced in a study of beta chain features in type 1 diabetes. As every portion of the isolated RNA was reverse transcribed, the sequencing read expressed TCRB transcripts. The repertoire was sequenced with immunoSEQ multiplex PCR; TCRdb's copy has only in-frame clones and lacks some. Of roughly 310,000 clones listed, about 10% were seen once; the top ten hold just over 0.015%. Sequencing was done on a sample of naive CD4+ T cells from blood. These receptors all come from a woman in her thirties in good health.

This clone has only a few counts. The rearrangement uses TRBV30 and TRBJ1-4, with D perhaps matching TRBD1 (6 bases). Trimming took off 2 bases at V and 3 bases at J, with 13 bases between the two ends. In germline, CDR1 is GTSNPN, CDR2 SVGIG (reference sequence). The CDR3 has 15 residues. The CDR3 DNA sequence: TGTGCCTGGAGTCCCCCGACAGGTTCTAATGAAAAACTGTTTTTT. This gives the protein CAWSPPTGSNEKLFF.

J is TRBJ2-7 and V is TRBV7-2; 9 nucleotides align to TRBD2. The CDR3 contains 15 residues. J gave up 5 bases and V 2 bases, and 7 bases lay outside the gene matches. Germline V gene data show CDR1 as SGHTA and CDR2 as FQGNSA. CDR3 loop: CASSLISGSFHEQYF. The CDR3 DNA sequence: TGTGCCAGCAGCTTAATTAGCGGGAGTTTCCACGAGCAGTACTTC. The full variable domain, with the rest looked up from reference TRBV7-2 and TRBJ2-7, is GAGVSQSPSNKVTEKGKDVELRCDPISGHTALYWYRQSLGQGLEFLIYFQGNSAPDKSGLPSDRFSAERTGGSVSTLTIQRTQQEDSAVYLCASSLISGSFHEQYFGPGTRLTVT.

The V and J genes are TRBV27 and TRBJ2-7; 14 nucleotides line up with TRBD2. The V segment lost 7 bases and the J segment 7 bases; nucleotides outside the gene matches: 9. CDR1 is MNHEY, CDR2 SMNVEV, per germline (reference sequence). This CDR3 spans 15 amino acids. CDR3 in DNA: TGTGCCAGCAAGAACCCGGGACTAGCGGGAGTAGAGCAGTACTTC. It specifies CASKNPGLAGVEQYF.

The chain joins TRBV14 to TRBJ2-6, with 9 nucleotides matching TRBD1. Looked up from germline, CDR1 is SGHDN and CDR2 is FVKESK. The J segment lost 2 bases and the V segment lost 4 bases, leaving 9 bases of the junction unmatched. CDR3 size: 18 residues. The CDR3 here is CASSPWGQGLAGANVLTF. CDR3 DNA: TGTGCCAGCAGCCCCTGGGGACAGGGACTCGCTGGGGCCAACGTCCTGACTTTC.

This clone was seen a few times. The chain joins TRBV28 to TRBJ2-7, with 9 bases aligning to TRBD1. CDR3 length: 15 amino acids. Germline CDR1 and CDR2: MDHEN and SYDVKM. V was pared by 6 bases and J by 3 bases, with 9 bases of the junction left unmatched. This CDR3 reads CASRRPGTGNYEQYF. In DNA, the CDR3 is TGTGCCAGCAGACGTCCCGGGACAGGGAACTACGAGCAGTACTTC.

This clone turned up a few times. The DNA for the CDR3 is TGCAGCGTTGAAAGACCGGGACTAGGGTCCTACAATGAGCAGTTCTTC. Translation gives CSVERPGLGSYNEQFF. J is TRBJ2-1 and V is TRBV29-1; 8 nucleotides line up with TRBD2. Germline V CDR1 and CDR2: SQVTM, ANQGSEA. Trimming at V came to 2 bases and at J to 1 base, leaving 7 bases not matched to a gene. There are 16 residues in the CDR3.

The CDR3 protein is CSASPGSTDTQYF. In DNA form, the CDR3 reads TGCAGCGCTTCGCCAGGGAGCACAGATACGCAGTATTTT. V usage is TRBV29-1 and J usage is TRBJ2-3; D may be TRBD1 (5 bases). CDR3 size: 13 residues. Germline lookup yields CDR1 SQVTM and CDR2 ANQGSEA. V was clipped by 7 bases and J by 0 bases, with 11 bases between them.

There are a few counts of this clone. The rearrangement uses TRBV4-3 and TRBJ2-1; D not certain. The CDR3 has 14 amino acids. Germline V lookup: CDR1 LGHNA, CDR2 YSLEER. V was trimmed by 0 bases and J by 4 bases, leaving 7 bases between them. The CDR3: CASSQDSLYNEQFF. CDR3 nucleotide sequence: TGCGCCAGCAGCCAAGATTCGCTATACAATGAGCAGTTCTTC.

This clone was found a few times. This chain links TRBV10-3 with TRBJ2-3; 8 positions agree with TRBD2. This CDR3 has 14 amino acids. Looked up from germline, CDR1 is ENHRY and CDR2 is SYGVKD. V lost 5 bases to trimming and J lost 3 bases; unmatched junction nucleotides: 4. The CDR3: CAISTSGTTDTQYF. The CDR3 DNA reads TGTGCCATCAGTACTAGCGGAACAACAGATACGCAGTATTTT.

V gene TRBV18 combines with J gene TRBJ2-7; 7 nucleotides line up with TRBD1. Germline V gene sequence: CDR1 KGHSH, CDR2 LQKENI. The CDR3 consists of 13 residues. After removal of 3 bases from V and 3 bases from J, the junction contained 2 bases not matched to a gene. CDR3 sequence (DNA): TGTGCCAGCTCACCGGGACAGAACTACGAGCAGTACTTC. Protein: CASSPGQNYEQYF.

This clone appeared a few times. CDR3 nucleotide sequence: TGTGCCAGCTCTATTGGGGGGGAGGGGATCACTGAAGCTTTCTTT. Its translation: CASSIGGEGITEAFF. This sequence joins TRBV9 and TRBJ1-1, with D perhaps TRBD1 (5 bases). Germline CDR1 and CDR2: SGDLS and YYNGEE. The CDR3 has 15 residues. The ends were cut back, 7 bases at V and 4 bases at J, with 20 bases in the middle.

This clone turned up a few times. J is TRBJ2-7 and V is TRBV15, with 10 positions matching TRBD1. J lost 7 bases, V lost 0 bases, and 6 bases had no gene match. This CDR3 has 15 amino acids. Germline V gene sequence: CDR1 LNHNV, CDR2 YYDKDF (reference sequence). The CDR3 region is CATSREWTGGSEQYF. The CDR3 DNA sequence: TGTGCCACCAGCAGAGAATGGACAGGGGGAAGTGAGCAGTACTTC.

This clone was counted between two and nine times. The V and J genes are TRBV28 and TRBJ2-5; TRBD1 matches at 10 bases. Gene TRBJ2-7 matches the end of the DNA better, so the J call may be wrong. The length of the CDR3 is 15 residues. In germline, CDR1 is MDHEN, CDR2 SYDVKM. In DNA, the CDR3 is TGTGCCAGCAGTTTATCAGGGACAGGGGCATACGAGCAGTACTTC. Protein: CASSLSGTGAYEQYF.

The rearrangement uses TRBV4-3 and TRBJ2-7; TRBD2 agrees at 10 bases. The ends lost 3 bases at V and 3 bases at J; junction bases unmatched: 5. This CDR3 contains 15 residues. Germline CDR1 and CDR2: LGHNA and YSLEER. DNA of the CDR3: TGCGCCAGCAGCCAGACTGGACTAGCGGACTACGAGCAGTACTTC. Protein sequence: CASSQTGLADYEQYF.

This clone turned up a few times. The chain employs TRBV10-3 and TRBJ2-3, with 12 bases matching TRBD2. The J segment lost 3 bases and the V segment lost 6 bases, leaving 4 bases of the junction unmatched. CDR3 length: 15 residues. Germline V lookup: CDR1 ENHRY, CDR2 SYGVKD. The CDR3 DNA sequence: TGTGCCATCAGCGACGGGACTAGCGGGACAGATACGCAGTATTTT. Its translation is CAISDGTSGTDTQYF.

Only a few counts were recorded for this clone. The chain carries TRBV20-1 and TRBJ2-7; D ambiguous. The CDR3 is 11 residues long. Trimming left V 6 bases short and J 4 bases short, with 10 bases between. CDR1 is DFQATT, CDR2 SNEGSKA, per germline (reference sequence). CDR3 bases: TGCAGTGCGCGACTTGTGTACGAGCAGTACTTC. It codes for CSARLVYEQYF.

The chain employs TRBV9 and TRBJ2-7, with 8 bases aligning to TRBD1. V dropped 0 bases and J dropped 3; count of bases not matched to a gene: 14. CDR3 length: 18 residues. Germline assignment: CDR1 SGDLS and CDR2 YYNGEE. The CDR3 DNA sequence: TGTGCCAGCAGCGTAGGGTCGACAGGGGACCCGAGGAGCTACGAGCAGTACTTC. Residues: CASSVGSTGDPRSYEQYF. Variable domain in full (rest from reference TRBV9 and TRBJ2-7): DSGVTQTPKHLITATGQRVTLRCSPRSGDLSVYWYQQSLDQGLQFLIQYYNGEERAKGNILERFSAQQFPDLHSELNLSSLELGDSALYFCASSVGSTGDPRSYEQYFGPGTRLTVT.

This clone occurred a few times. J is TRBJ1-4 and V is TRBV5-1; TRBD1 is a possible D gene (6 bases). Germline CDR1 reads SGHRS; CDR2 reads YFSETQ. The V and J ends lost 3 bases and 4 bases respectively, with 13 bases between them. The CDR3 covers 15 residues. DNA for the CDR3: TGCGCCAGCAGCTCTCAAACAGGGTTTAATGAAAAACTGTTTTTT. Translation: CASSSQTGFNEKLFF.

This chain connects TRBV5-6 to TRBJ2-3, with D tentatively TRBD2 (5 bases). This CDR3 comprises 17 residues. Trimming removed 0 bases from V and 0 bases from J, with 14 bases in between. Germline V lookup: CDR1 SGHDT, CDR2 YYEEEE. The CDR3 loop is CASSLAGRGSSTDTQYF. The CDR3, as DNA: TGTGCCAGCAGCTTGGCCGGTCGCGGGTCCAGCACAGATACGCAGTATTTT. Full variable domain (rest looked up from reference TRBV5-6 and TRBJ2-3): DAGVTQSPTHLIKTRGQQVTLRCSPKSGHDTVSWYQQALGQGPQFIFQYYEEEERQRGNFPDRFSGHQFPNYSSELNVNALLLGDSALYLCASSLAGRGSSTDTQYFGPGTRLTVL.

This clone has more than one count but fewer than ten. This chain joins TRBV30 and TRBJ1-5, with TRBD1 matching over 8 bases. There are 17 residues in the CDR3. Germline CDR1 and CDR2: GTSNPN and SVGIG (reference sequence). Germline trimming cut 1 base from V and 4 bases from J; bases unmatched to any gene: 12. As DNA, the CDR3 is TGTGCCTGGAGTGGAATTTCTGGGACAGGAGGTAATCAGCCCCAGCATTTT. This sequence encodes CAWSGISGTGGNQPQHF.

In this sample, this clone turned up a few times. The CDR3 nucleotides are TGCGCCAGCAGTGAAGCTACTAGCACAGATACGCAGTATTTT. Translation gives CASSEATSTDTQYF. The V call is TRBV5-1, the J call TRBJ2-3; no reliable D call. V was shortened by 5 bases and J by 0 bases, with 10 bases between the two germline ends. The CDR3 is 14 amino acids. Germline V CDR1 and CDR2: SGHRS, YFSETQ. The full variable domain, with the rest looked up from reference TRBV5-1 and TRBJ2-3, is KAGVTQTPRYLIKTRGQQVTLSCSPISGHRSVSWYQQTPGQGLQFLFEYFSETQRNKGNFPGRFSGRQFSNSRSEMNVSTLELGDSALYLCASSEATSTDTQYFGPGTRLTVL.